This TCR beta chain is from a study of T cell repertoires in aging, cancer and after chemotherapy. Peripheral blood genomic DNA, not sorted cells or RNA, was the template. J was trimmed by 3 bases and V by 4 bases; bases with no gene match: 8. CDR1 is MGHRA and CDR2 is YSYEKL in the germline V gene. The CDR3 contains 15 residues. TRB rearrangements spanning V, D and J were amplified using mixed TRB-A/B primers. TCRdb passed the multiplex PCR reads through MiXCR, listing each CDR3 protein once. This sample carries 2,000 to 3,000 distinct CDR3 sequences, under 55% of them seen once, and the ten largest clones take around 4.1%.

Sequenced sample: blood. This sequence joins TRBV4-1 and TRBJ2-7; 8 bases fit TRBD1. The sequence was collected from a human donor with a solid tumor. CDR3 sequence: CASSLKQGQDYEQYF. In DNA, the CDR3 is TGCGCCAGCAGCCTTAAACAGGGACAGGACTACGAGCAGTACTTC.